The rows below give T cell receptor beta chains drawn from one sample of a study of cytomegalovirus exposure and HLA in healthy donors. Profiling relied on immunoSEQ multiplex PCR, and the TCRdb table lists in-frame clones only, not all of them. The sample holds some 200,000 clones, 76% seen once. Sequencing input: PBMCs. These receptors were collected from a man between 18 and 35 years old in good health and CMV-seronegative. Both conserved end residues are part of each CDR3. The D gene is left open where the match is weak. Only some rows state a clone size, as once, few, many or a class for expanded clones.

TRBJ1-6	TRBV6-1	NA	TRBD1	CASSDRQGWGYNSPLHF	TGTGCCAGCAGTGACAGACAGGGGTGGGGATATAATTCACCCCTCCACTTT
TRBJ2-7	TRBV5-6	NA	TRBD1	CASSNAPGQGGYEQYF	TGTGCCAGCAGCAATGCCCCGGGACAGGGTGGGTACGAGCAGTACTTC
TRBJ1-1	TRBV6-6	NA	NA	CASSHSDTEAFF	TGTGCCAGCAGCCACAGTGACACTGAAGCTTTCTTT
TRBJ2-3	TRBV2	NA	NA	CASSEMQVLNTQYF	TGTGCCAGCAGTGAGATGCAGGTCCTTAATACGCAGTATTTT
TRBJ1-1	TRBV7-9	NA	TRBD1	CASSLAQGSNTEAFF	TGTGCCAGCAGCTTAGCACAGGGGTCAAACACTGAAGCTTTCTTT
TRBJ2-6	TRBV7-3	NA	NA	CASSPWAGGANVLTF	TGTGCCAGCAGCCCCTGGGCAGGGGGGGCCAACGTCCTGACTTTC
TRBJ1-2	TRBV6-1	NA	NA	CASSSTGEYGYTF	TGTGCCAGCAGTTCAACAGGAGAGTATGGCTACACCTTC
TRBJ2-7	TRBV11-1	NA	TRBD1	CASSWDRGRYEQYF	TGTGCCAGCAGCTGGGACAGGGGGCGATACGAGCAGTACTTC
TRBJ2-3	TRBV6-5	NA	TRBD1	CASRIDRGAGTQYF	TGTGCCAGCAGGATCGACAGGGGAGCGGGTACGCAGTATTTT
TRBJ2-1	TRBV9	NA	NA	CASSDGSSAYNEQFF	TGTGCCAGCAGCGACGGGTCTAGCGCGTACAATGAGCAGTTCTTC
TRBJ1-5	TRBV2	NA	NA	CASRKGLDFSNQPQHF	TGTGCCAGCAGAAAGGGATTGGACTTTAGCAATCAGCCCCAGCATTTT
TRBJ2-6	TRBV18	NA	TRBD1	CASSLRGQGIAGANVLTF	TGTGCCAGCTCACTCAGAGGACAGGGAATAGCTGGGGCCAACGTCCTGACTTTC
TRBJ1-2	TRBV12-5	few	NA	CASGLVRAGSAYGYTF	TGTGCTAGTGGTTTGGTACGGGCAGGGTCAGCCTATGGCTACACCTTC
TRBJ1-6	TRBV30	few	NA	CAWSLFLRGPNSPLHF	TGTGCCTGGAGCCTTTTCCTCAGGGGCCCTAATTCACCCCTCCACTTT
TRBJ2-7	TRBV5-1	NA	NA	CASSSQQGFSYEQYF	TGCGCCAGCAGCTCGCAACAGGGATTTTCCTACGAGCAGTACTTC
TRBJ2-1	TRBV7-3	once	TRBD2	CASSSLAAKNEQFF	TGTGCCAGCAGCTCCCTAGCGGCCAAGAATGAGCAGTTCTTC
TRBJ1-2	TRBV30	NA	TRBD1	CAWSVEGTGAYGYTF	TGTGCCTGGAGTGTAGAAGGGACAGGGGCCTATGGCTACACCTTC
TRBJ2-4	TRBV30	NA	NA	CAWSSLGIQYF	TGTGCCTGGAGTTCACTCGGCATTCAGTACTTC
TRBJ2-7	TRBV10-2	NA	NA	CASSEQSRAYEQYF	TGCGCCAGCAGTGAGCAAAGCAGGGCCTACGAGCAGTACTTC
TRBJ1-2	TRBV30	NA	NA	CAWTPPGFYGYTF	TGTGCCTGGACCCCCCCCGGTTTTTATGGCTACACCTTC
TRBJ2-1	TRBV5-8	NA	TRBD1	CASSLRQGAYNEQFF	TGTGCCAGCAGCTTGAGGCAGGGGGCCTACAATGAGCAGTTCTTC
TRBJ2-7	TRBV6-5	NA	TRBD2	CASGRGPYEQYF	TGTGCCAGCGGGAGGGGCCCCTACGAGCAGTACTTC
TRBJ2-7	TRBV2	few	TRBD1	CASSRDRENENSYEQYF	TGTGCCAGCAGCCGGGACAGGGAGAACGAAAACTCCTACGAGCAGTACTTC
TRBJ1-2	TRBV27	NA	NA	CASSLSAQPQGITF	TGTGCCAGCAGTTTATCGGCTCAACCGCAGGGAATCACCTTC
TRBJ2-1	TRBV2	NA	NA	CASSDGTPTYNEQFF	TGTGCCAGCAGTGACGGGACTCCCACCTACAATGAGCAGTTCTTC
TRBJ1-1	TRBV5-1	NA	TRBD1	CASSFTGGYTEAFF	TGCGCCAGCAGCTTTACAGGGGGCTACACTGAAGCTTTCTTT
TRBJ2-1	TRBV2	NA	NA	CASHRDKNYNEQFF	TGTGCCAGTCATCGGGACAAAAATTACAATGAGCAGTTCTTC
TRBJ2-7	TRBV27	NA	TRBD2	CASSFIAGAYEQYF	TGTGCCAGCAGTTTTATTGCGGGGGCCTACGAGCAGTACTTC
TRBJ2-7	TRBV28	NA	TRBD2	CASRKGAGGPYEQYF	TGTGCCAGCAGAAAAGGTGCGGGAGGGCCCTACGAGCAGTACTTC
TRBJ2-7	TRBV15	NA	NA	CATSRGLVYEQYF	TGTGCCACCAGCAGAGGACTAGTCTACGAGCAGTACTTC
TRBJ2-7	TRBV11-2	once	TRBD2	CASSSPSTSGVYEQYF	TGTGCCAGCAGCTCACCGTCGACTAGCGGAGTCTACGAGCAGTACTTC
TRBJ2-7	TRBV9	NA	NA	CASSEPFWGGRAYEQYF	TGTGCCAGCAGCGAGCCCTTTTGGGGGGGCCGGGCCTACGAGCAGTACTTC
TRBJ2-1	TRBV5-1	NA	NA	CASSMDNWNEQFF	TGCGCCAGCAGCATGGACAATTGGAATGAGCAGTTCTTC
TRBJ1-1	TRBV28	NA	NA	CASSRRRGGNTEAFF	TGTGCCAGCAGCCGTCGGCGGGGAGGGAACACTGAAGCTTTCTTT
TRBJ2-4	TRBV6-1	NA	NA	CASSVDRNIQYF	TGTGCCAGCAGTGTGGACAGAAACATTCAGTACTTC
TRBJ2-7	TRBV11-2	NA	NA	CASSPYAYEQYF	TGTGCCAGCAGTCCCTACGCCTACGAGCAGTACTTC
TRBJ1-2	TRBV6-5	few	NA	CASSYSAGLAIYGYTF	TGTGCCAGCAGTTACTCTGCAGGGCTGGCTATCTATGGCTACACCTTC
TRBJ1-1	TRBV28	NA	NA	CAANGRVPQSLRTEAFF	TGTGCCGCCAATGGCAGGGTTCCCCAATCGTTGAGGACTGAAGCTTTCTTT
TRBJ2-3	TRBV18	NA	TRBD2	CASSPGRVTDTQYF	TGTGCCAGCTCACCAGGGAGGGTAACAGATACGCAGTATTTT
TRBJ1-2	TRBV7-9	NA	NA	CASSLGGNGYTF	TGTGCCAGCAGCTTAGGAGGGAACGGCTACACCTTC
TRBJ2-1	TRBV7-3	NA	TRBD2	CASSLTAGANEQFF	TGTGCCAGCAGCTTAACGGCGGGAGCGAATGAGCAGTTCTTC
TRBJ1-1	TRBV6-6	NA	NA	CASSYNRGTEAFF	TGTGCCAGCAGTTACAATAGGGGAACTGAAGCTTTCTTT
TRBJ2-7	TRBV7-6	NA	NA	CASSLNSNSYEQYF	TGTGCCAGCAGCTTAAATTCTAACTCCTACGAGCAGTACTTC
TRBJ2-5	TRBV7-8	NA	NA	CAISLVGETQYF	TGTGCCATCAGCTTAGTCGGGGAGACCCAGTACTTC
TRBJ2-7	TRBV11-1	NA	TRBD2	CASSLESGVTYEQYF	TGTGCCAGCAGCTTAGAAAGCGGGGTCACCTACGAGCAGTACTTC
TRBJ1-2	TRBV19	NA	NA	CASSLQSTGGYTF	TGTGCCAGTAGTCTTCAATCGACGGGTGGCTACACCTTC
TRBJ2-7	TRBV5-1	NA	TRBD2	CASSLVRGASYEQYF	TGCGCCAGCAGCTTGGTGCGGGGGGCGAGCTACGAGCAGTACTTC
TRBJ2-7	TRBV18	NA	NA	CASSPAIYEQYF	TGTGCCAGCTCACCTGCGATCTACGAGCAGTACTTC
TRBJ1-2	TRBV6-6	NA	TRBD1	CASSYPGGNYGYTF	TGTGCCAGCAGTTACCCAGGGGGGAACTATGGCTACACCTTC
TRBJ2-5	TRBV27	few	TRBD2	CASRMGLAGQETQYF	TGTGCCAGCAGAATGGGACTAGCGGGGCAAGAGACCCAGTACTTC
TRBJ2-7	TRBV27	once	NA	CASKGLASHEQYF	TGTGCCAGCAAGGGACTGGCCTCGCACGAGCAGTACTTC